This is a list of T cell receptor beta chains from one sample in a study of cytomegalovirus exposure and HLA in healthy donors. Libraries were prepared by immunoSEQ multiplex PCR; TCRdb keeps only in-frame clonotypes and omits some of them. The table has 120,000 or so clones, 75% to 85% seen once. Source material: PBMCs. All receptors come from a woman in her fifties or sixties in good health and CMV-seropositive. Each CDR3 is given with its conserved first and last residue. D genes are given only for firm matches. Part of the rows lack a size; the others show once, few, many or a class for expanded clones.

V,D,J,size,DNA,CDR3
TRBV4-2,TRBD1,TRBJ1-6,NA,TGTGCCAGCAGCCAAGGACTGGACAGGGCTAATTCACCCCTCCACTTT,CASSQGLDRANSPLHF
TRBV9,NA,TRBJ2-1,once,TGTGCCAGCAGCGTAGTACTAGCCCCAATCAATGAGCAGTTCTTC,CASSVVLAPINEQFF
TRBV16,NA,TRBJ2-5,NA,TGTGCCAGCAGCCAAGGAACTACCCAAGAGACCCAGTACTTC,CASSQGTTQETQYF
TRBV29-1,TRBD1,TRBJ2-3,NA,TGCAGCGGGGGACAGGGGGCTGGAGATACGCAGTATTTT,CSGGQGAGDTQYF
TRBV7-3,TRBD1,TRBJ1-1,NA,TGTGCCAGCAGCTTAGACAGGGGCCCCTTTGCTGAAGCTTTCTTT,CASSLDRGPFAEAFF
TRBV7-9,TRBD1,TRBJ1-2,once,TGTTCCAGCAGCCGACAGGGGGACCTACAACTCTATGGCTACACCTTC,CSSSRQGDLQLYGYTF
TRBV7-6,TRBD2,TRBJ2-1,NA,TGTGCCAGCAGCTTCGGACTAGCGGGGATCTCGCCCTCCGAGGCGGGGCAGTTCTTC,CASSFGLAGISPSEAGQFF
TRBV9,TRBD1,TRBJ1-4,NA,TGTGCCAGCAGCGGTCAGGGGGGTGAAAAACTGTTTTTT,CASSGQGGEKLFF
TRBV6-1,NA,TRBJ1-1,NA,TGTGCCAGCAGAGCTAACAGGGAAAGGGGTACTGAAGCTTTCTTT,CASRANRERGTEAFF
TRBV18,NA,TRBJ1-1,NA,TGTGCCAGCTCACCGGCGCAGGGGAGCACTGAAGCTTTCTTT,CASSPAQGSTEAFF
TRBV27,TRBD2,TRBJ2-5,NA,TGTGCCAGCAGTTTGACTAGCGGGAGGAGGGGAGAGACCCAGTACTTC,CASSLTSGRRGETQYF
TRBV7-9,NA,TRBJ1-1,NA,TGTGCCAGCAGCTTAAGCCACAGGCCGAACACTGAAGCTTTCTTT,CASSLSHRPNTEAFF
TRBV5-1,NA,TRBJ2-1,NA,TGCGCCAGCAGCTTGGTTTTGGGGGGAAATGAGCAGTTCTTC,CASSLVLGGNEQFF
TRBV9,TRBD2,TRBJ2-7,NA,TGTGCCAGCAGCGTTTCCAGGGAGGGCTACGAGCAGTACTTC,CASSVSREGYEQYF
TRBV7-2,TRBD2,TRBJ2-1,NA,TGTGCCAGCAGCCACATACTAGCGGGAGGGGCTAGGGATGAGCAGTTCTTC,CASSHILAGGARDEQFF
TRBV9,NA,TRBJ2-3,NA,TGTGCCAGCAGCTTTGGACAGAGGAGCACAGATACGCAGTATTTT,CASSFGQRSTDTQYF
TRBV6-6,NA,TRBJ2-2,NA,TGTGCCAGCAGTTACGTAGGGGGCGGGGAGCTGTTTTTT,CASSYVGGGELFF
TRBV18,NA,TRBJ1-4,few,TGTGCCAGCTCACCATGGGGGGGATCGAATGAAAAACTGTTTTTT,CASSPWGGSNEKLFF
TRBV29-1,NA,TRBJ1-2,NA,TGCAGCGTTGAGTCCAGGGGCCCACGCTATGGCTACACCTTC,CSVESRGPRYGYTF
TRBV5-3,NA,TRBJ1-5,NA,TGTGCCAGAAGCTTAGAGGCTCGGGGCAATCAGCCCCAGCATTTT,CARSLEARGNQPQHF
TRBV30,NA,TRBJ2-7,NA,TGTGCCTGGAGTAATAGCTTCTCCTACGAGCAGTACTTC,CAWSNSFSYEQYF
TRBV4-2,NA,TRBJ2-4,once,TGTGCCAGCAGCCCCAATTTCGACAGGGCCAAAAACATTCAGTACTTC,CASSPNFDRAKNIQYF
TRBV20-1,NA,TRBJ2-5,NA,TGCAGTGCTGCGGCTATGGAGACCCAGTACTTC,CSAAAMETQYF
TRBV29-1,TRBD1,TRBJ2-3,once,TGCAGCGCTGGGGGACAGGGGAGAGATACGCAGTATTTT,CSAGGQGRDTQYF
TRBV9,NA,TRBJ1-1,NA,TGTGCCAGCAGCGTACCAGGGGCTAACACTGAAGCTTTCTTT,CASSVPGANTEAFF
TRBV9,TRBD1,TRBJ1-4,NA,TGTGCCAGCAGCGTCGGGACAGGGCCTAATGAAAAACTGTTTTTT,CASSVGTGPNEKLFF
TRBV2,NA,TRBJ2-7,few,TGTGCCAGCAGTAAATGGGGGGGGCACGAGCAGTACTTC,CASSKWGGHEQYF
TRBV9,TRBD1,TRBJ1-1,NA,TGTGCCAGCAGCGCTGGACAGGGAATGAACACTGAAGCTTTCTTT,CASSAGQGMNTEAFF
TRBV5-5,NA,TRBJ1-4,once,TGTGCCAGCAGCTTGGCAGGGGCACTAAGTGAAAAACTGTTTTTT,CASSLAGALSEKLFF
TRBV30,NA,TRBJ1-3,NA,TGTGCCTGGGGGGCCGGCGTTAACTCTGGAAACACCATATATTTT,CAWGAGVNSGNTIYF
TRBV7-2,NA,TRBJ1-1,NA,TGTGCCAGCAGCTTAGACAGGAACACTGAAGCTTTCTTT,CASSLDRNTEAFF
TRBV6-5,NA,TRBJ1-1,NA,TGTGCCAGCAGGAGGACTTGGGAAGCTGAAGCTTTCTTT,CASRRTWEAEAFF
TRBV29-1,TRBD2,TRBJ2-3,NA,TGCAGCGTTGTGGTTAGTAGCGGGGTAGGGACGCAGTATTTT,CSVVVSSGVGTQYF
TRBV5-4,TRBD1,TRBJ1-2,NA,TGTGCCAGCAGCTCTCCGACAGGGGAACAATATCGAGATAACTATGGCTACACCTTC,CASSSPTGEQYRDNYGYTF
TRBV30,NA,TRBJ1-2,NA,TGTGCCTGGAGTCGGGAGTATGGCTACACCTTC,CAWSREYGYTF
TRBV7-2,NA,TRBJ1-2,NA,TGTGCCAGCAGCTTAGGTTTAGGGGGGGCGGGGGGCTACACCTTC,CASSLGLGGAGGYTF
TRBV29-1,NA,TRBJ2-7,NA,TGCAGCGTTGAAGACGACAGTTACGAGCAGTACTTC,CSVEDDSYEQYF
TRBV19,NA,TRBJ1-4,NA,TGTGCCAGTAGTATAGATGAGGAGACTGAAAAACTGTTTTTT,CASSIDEETEKLFF
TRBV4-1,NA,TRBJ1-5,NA,TGCGCCAGCAGCCAAGAGCAGGGAAGAGAACAGCCCCAGCATTTT,CASSQEQGREQPQHF
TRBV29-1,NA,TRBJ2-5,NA,TGCAGCGTTGCCCTACTGGTAGAGACCCAGTACTTC,CSVALLVETQYF
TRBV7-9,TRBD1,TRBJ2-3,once,TGTGCCAGCAGCCTCAAGGGACAGGGGAGCACAGATACGCAGTATTTT,CASSLKGQGSTDTQYF
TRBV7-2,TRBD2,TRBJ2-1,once,TGTGCCAGCAGCTCCGACTTAGGACTAGCGGTCTACAATGAGCAGTTCTTC,CASSSDLGLAVYNEQFF
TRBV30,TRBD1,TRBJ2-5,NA,TGTGCCTGGAGTGAAGGACAGGGGGCGCATGAGACCCAGTACTTC,CAWSEGQGAHETQYF
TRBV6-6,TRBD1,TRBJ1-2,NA,TGTGCCAGCAACCCACAGGGGGCGCAAGGCTATGGCTACACCTTC,CASNPQGAQGYGYTF
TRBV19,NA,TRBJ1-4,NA,TGTGCCAGTAGTATAGCGGAGGTGACAAGGGAAAAACTGTTTTTT,CASSIAEVTREKLFF
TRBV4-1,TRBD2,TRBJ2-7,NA,TGCGCCAGCAGCCAAGGGCTAGCGGGAGTATTCTCCGAGCAGTACTTC,CASSQGLAGVFSEQYF